The rows below give T cell receptor beta chains drawn from one sample of a study of regulatory T cells in long-lasting Graves disease. TCRdb independently ran MiXCR on the multiplex PCR reads; one entry per CDR3 protein. The sample includes about 470,000 distinct CDR3 sequences, about 20% of them seen just once. The sample was peripheral blood mononuclear cells (PBMCs), taken when the disease was refractory, from a patient treated with antithyroid drugs. These TCRs come from a female donor with Graves disease. The CDR3 runs from the conserved cysteine through the conserved F or W.

CDR3 protein: CASSQGDRYGGEKLFF
V gene: TRBV3-1
J gene: TRBJ1-4

CDR3 protein: CASSQDPPGGWAGANVLTF
V gene: TRBV3-1
J gene: TRBJ2-6

CDR3 protein: CASSLNRGGYGYTF
V gene: TRBV5-1
J gene: TRBJ1-2

CDR3 protein: CSVGYYGNYGYTF
V gene: TRBV29-1
J gene: TRBJ1-2

CDR3 protein: CASSFGAEETQYF
V gene: TRBV11-2
J gene: TRBJ2-5

CDR3 protein: CSVEDWSGDGETQYF
V gene: TRBV29-1
J gene: TRBJ2-5

CDR3 protein: CASSRPGLAGAEQYF
V gene: TRBV6-1
J gene: TRBJ2-7

CDR3 protein: CASSLAGLADYIF
V gene: TRBV7-9
J gene: TRBJ2-5

CDR3 protein: CASSLYSGSSYEQYF
V gene: TRBV7-3
J gene: TRBJ2-7

CDR3 protein: CASSPPVREAGGEETQYF
V gene: TRBV6-8
J gene: TRBJ2-5

CDR3 protein: CASRKGGAGSQPQHF
V gene: TRBV6-1
J gene: TRBJ1-5

CDR3 protein: CASSGPGLAGSSSYEQYF
V gene: TRBV7-9
J gene: TRBJ2-7

CDR3 protein: CAISEGLAGAPKTGELFF
V gene: TRBV10-3
J gene: TRBJ2-2

CDR3 protein: CSAIVSGSLKDTQYF
V gene: TRBV20-1
J gene: TRBJ2-3

CDR3 protein: CATAESSYNEQFF
V gene: TRBV19
J gene: TRBJ2-1

CDR3 protein: CASSLVARDNYGYTF
V gene: TRBV5-6
J gene: TRBJ1-2

CDR3 protein: CASSTTDSGEGNTEAFF
V gene: TRBV18
J gene: TRBJ1-1

CDR3 protein: CASSLARLSMAFF
V gene: TRBV12-3/TRBV12-4
J gene: TRBJ1-1

CDR3 protein: CSAPVASNQPQHF
V gene: TRBV20-1
J gene: TRBJ1-5

CDR3 protein: CASSQSGRAKTQYF
V gene: TRBV10-1
J gene: TRBJ2-5

CDR3 protein: CASSSWDGTYEQYF
V gene: TRBV7-6
J gene: TRBJ2-7

CDR3 protein: CASSLLGGAHAFF
V gene: TRBV11-2
J gene: TRBJ1-1

CDR3 protein: CSVYHPSTYEQYF
V gene: TRBV29-1
J gene: TRBJ2-7

CDR3 protein: CASSLLGPLGYTF
V gene: TRBV28
J gene: TRBJ1-2

CDR3 protein: CASSYLTGHQETQYF
V gene: TRBV6-5
J gene: TRBJ2-5

CDR3 protein: CASSFGDHEQYF
V gene: TRBV7-6
J gene: TRBJ2-7

CDR3 protein: CASSLISPFNEKLFF
V gene: TRBV12-3/TRBV12-4
J gene: TRBJ1-4

CDR3 protein: CASSGDDFSKYF
V gene: TRBV2
J gene: TRBJ2-7

CDR3 protein: CASSEAWTGVSNQPQHF
V gene: TRBV6-1
J gene: TRBJ1-5

CDR3 protein: CAWSPGTGSYEQYF
V gene: TRBV30
J gene: TRBJ2-7

CDR3 protein: CASSPTEGPGGELFF
V gene: TRBV19
J gene: TRBJ2-2

CDR3 protein: CAWSTGLGNEQFF
V gene: TRBV30
J gene: TRBJ2-1

CDR3 protein: CASSQDPSGRSYEQFF
V gene: TRBV3-1
J gene: TRBJ2-1

CDR3 protein: CASSFDSGNTIYF
V gene: TRBV28
J gene: TRBJ1-3

CDR3 protein: CASSYSTRRLDNQPQHF
V gene: TRBV6-5
J gene: TRBJ1-5

CDR3 protein: CSARVLFHNEQFF
V gene: TRBV20-1
J gene: TRBJ2-1

CDR3 protein: CASSRAVLANYGYTF
V gene: TRBV4-1
J gene: TRBJ1-2

CDR3 protein: CASSYFGLVYEQYF
V gene: TRBV6-5
J gene: TRBJ2-7

CDR3 protein: CASSPTSGSGETQYF
V gene: TRBV28
J gene: TRBJ2-5

CDR3 protein: CASSYSRTNNEQFF
V gene: TRBV6-2/TRBV6-3
J gene: TRBJ2-1

CDR3 protein: CASSPGGGLAGVNIQYF
V gene: TRBV7-8
J gene: TRBJ2-4

CDR3 protein: CASSYEGLAGEETQYF
V gene: TRBV28
J gene: TRBJ2-5

CDR3 protein: CASRGRDTSYEQYF
V gene: TRBV6-1
J gene: TRBJ2-7